This TCR beta chain was identified in a study of T-cell reconstitution after alpha-beta-depleted transplantation in children. CDR3 length equals 11 residues. Looked up from germline, CDR1 is SQVTM and CDR2 is ANQGSEA. With 6 bases removed from V and 8 bases from J, the gap between germline ends came to 10 bases. Unique molecular identifiers were incorporated when the TCRbeta library was constructed. MiXCR, run by TCRdb on the PCR reads, gives a single entry per CDR3 protein. The data show roughly 100,000 distinct CDR3 sequences, roughly 6% seen once. This clonotype occurred many times. The rearrangement links TRBV29-1 to TRBJ1-4; D gene ambiguous. The material sequenced was PBMCs, mostly from graft donor cells, taken 60 days after TCRalphabeta/CD19-depleted stem cell transplant. The sequence derives from a female patient aged 2-9 years who had a stem cell transplant for Fanconi anemia, so the T cells may come from the graft donor. The CDR3 sequence is CSVTLGEKLFF. The CDR3 nucleotides are TGCAGCGTCACCTTGGGGGAAAAACTGTTTTTT. Supplemented by reference TRBV29-1 and TRBJ1-4, the full variable domain reads SAVISQKPSRDICQRGTSLTIQCQVDSQVTMMFWYRQQPGQSLTLIATANQGSEATYESGFVIDKFPISRPNLTFSTLTVSNMSPEDSSIYLCSVTLGEKLFFGSGTQLSVL.